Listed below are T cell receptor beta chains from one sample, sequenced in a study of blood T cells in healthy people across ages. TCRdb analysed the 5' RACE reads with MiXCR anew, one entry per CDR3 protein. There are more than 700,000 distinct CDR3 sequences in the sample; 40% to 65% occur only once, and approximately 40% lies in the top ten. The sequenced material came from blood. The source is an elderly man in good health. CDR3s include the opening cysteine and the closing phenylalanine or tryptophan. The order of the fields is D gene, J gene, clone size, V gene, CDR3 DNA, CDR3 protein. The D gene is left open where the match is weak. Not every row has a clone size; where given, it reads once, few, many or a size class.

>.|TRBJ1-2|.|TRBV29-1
TGCAGCGTCGGACCAAGCAGGGGCTACACCTTC
CSVGPSRGYTF
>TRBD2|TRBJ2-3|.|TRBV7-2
TGTGCCAGCAGGCCAGATAGCGGGAGTGGTATGAATACGCAGTATTTT
CASRPDSGSGMNTQYF
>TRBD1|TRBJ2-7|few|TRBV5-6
TGTGCCAGCAGCTCGCTCCGACAGGGCCTTTCCTACGAGCAGTACTTC
CASSSLRQGLSYEQYF
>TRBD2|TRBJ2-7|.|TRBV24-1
TGTGCCACCAGTGATCCGCGGACTAGCGGGAGTCGGGGGGAGCAGTACTTC
CATSDPRTSGSRGEQYF
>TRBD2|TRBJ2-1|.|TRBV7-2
TGTGCCAGCAGCTTAGAACGGCTAGCGGACACGGAGTTCTTC
CASSLERLADTEFF
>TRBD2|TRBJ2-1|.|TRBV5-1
TGCGCCAGCAGCTCCCAAGCGGGAGGGGGCAATGAGCAGTTCTTC
CASSSQAGGGNEQFF
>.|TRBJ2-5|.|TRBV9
TGTGCCAGCAGCGTCTCCGATCACCGGGTGACCCAGTACTTC
CASSVSDHRVTQYF
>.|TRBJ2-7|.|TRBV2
TGTGCCAGCAGTGATTTGGGGTTCCGCGGGAACACCTACGAGCAGTACTTC
CASSDLGFRGNTYEQYF
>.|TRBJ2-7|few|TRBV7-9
TGTGCCAGCAGCTCGACGGTCAGGTCCTACGAGCAGTACTTC
CASSSTVRSYEQYF
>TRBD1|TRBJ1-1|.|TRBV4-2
TGTGCCAGCAGCCTATTGACAGGGGCCACTGAAGCTTTCTTT
CASSLLTGATEAFF
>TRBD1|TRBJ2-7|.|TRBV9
TGTGCCAGCAGCGTAGAGGACAGGCGACTGGGCGAGCAGTACTTC
CASSVEDRRLGEQYF
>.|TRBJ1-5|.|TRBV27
TGTGCCAGCAGTTTATCTGGTCATAGCAATCAGCCCCAGCATTTT
CASSLSGHSNQPQHF
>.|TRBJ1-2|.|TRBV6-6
TGTGCCAGCAGTTACGGCGGGGGTGGCTACACCTTC
CASSYGGGGYTF
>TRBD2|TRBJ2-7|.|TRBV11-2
TGTGCCAGCAGCCAAAGTCTACTAGCGGGAGCTCAGTACGAGCAGTACTTC
CASSQSLLAGAQYEQYF
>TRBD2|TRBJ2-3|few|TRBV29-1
TGCAGCGTTGTGCGGGGGGGAAACACAGATACGCAGTATTTT
CSVVRGGNTDTQYF
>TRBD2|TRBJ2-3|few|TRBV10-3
TGTGCCATCAGTGAGCACCTAGCGGGGGCCGGAGATACGCAGTATTTT
CAISEHLAGAGDTQYF
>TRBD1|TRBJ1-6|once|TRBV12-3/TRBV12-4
TGTGCCAGCTCCGTACAGGGGTCGAATTCACCCCTCCACTTT
CASSVQGSNSPLHF
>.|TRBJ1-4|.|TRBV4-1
TGCGCCAGCCGTACGCCATTCGGGGAAAAACTGTTTTTT
CASRTPFGEKLFF
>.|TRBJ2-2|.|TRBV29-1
TGCAGCGTTACCTACAACAGGGAGCTGTTTTTT
CSVTYNRELFF
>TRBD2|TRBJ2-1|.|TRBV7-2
TGTGCCAGCAACCCGACTAGCGCTCAACCTTACAATGAGCAGTTCTTC
CASNPTSAQPYNEQFF
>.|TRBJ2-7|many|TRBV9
TGTGCCAGCAGCGGCGACTCGGGATTCCGAGGGGAGCAGTACTTC
CASSGDSGFRGEQYF
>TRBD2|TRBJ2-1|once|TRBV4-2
TGTGCCAGCAGCCAAGGGGGTCTAGCGGGAAACGGGAATGAGCAGTTCTTC
CASSQGGLAGNGNEQFF
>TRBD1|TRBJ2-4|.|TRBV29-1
TGCAGCGTCGAAGACAGGGGAAAAAACATTCAGTACTTC
CSVEDRGKNIQYF
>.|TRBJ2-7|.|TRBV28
TGTGCCAGCAGCGCTAGGGGGACACCGGGATCTTACGAGCAGTACTTC
CASSARGTPGSYEQYF
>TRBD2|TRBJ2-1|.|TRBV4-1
TGCGCCAGCAGCAATCGACTAGCGGGAGCGGCGAATGAGCAGTTCTTC
CASSNRLAGAANEQFF
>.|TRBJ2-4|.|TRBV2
TGTGCCAGCAGGGAAACAGGTTTCAAAAACATTCAGTACTTC
CASRETGFKNIQYF
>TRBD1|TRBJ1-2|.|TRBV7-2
TGTGCCAGCAGCATAAGACGACAGGGCGGTGGCTACACCTTC
CASSIRRQGGGYTF
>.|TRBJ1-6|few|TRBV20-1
TGCAGCACGGACCTAGTCGGCCTAATCTCACCCCCCCACTTT
CSTDLVGLISPPHF
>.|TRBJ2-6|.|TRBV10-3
TGTGCCATCAGTGAAAACAGGGCCAGCTCTGGGGCCAACGTCCTGACTTTC
CAISENRASSGANVLTF
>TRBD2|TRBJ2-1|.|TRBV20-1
TGCAGTGCCTTTAATGTTATAGCGGGGGGAGGCCCCTACAATGAGCAGTTCTTC
CSAFNVIAGGGPYNEQFF
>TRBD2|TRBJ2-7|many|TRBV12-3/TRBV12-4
TGTGCCAGCAGTTTATCGGGGGGTCTCGAGCAGTACTTC
CASSLSGGLEQYF
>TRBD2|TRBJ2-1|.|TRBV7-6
TGTGCCAGCAGCATTCTAACTAGCGGGCCTATTAATGAGCAGTTCTTC
CASSILTSGPINEQFF
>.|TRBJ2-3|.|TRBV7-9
TGTGCCAGCACCCAAGGTGGGGCGCTAGATACGCAGTATTTT
CASTQGGALDTQYF
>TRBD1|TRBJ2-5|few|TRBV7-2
TGTGCCAGCAGCCCGGACAGGGGGCTTGGCCAAGAGACCCAGTACTTC
CASSPDRGLGQETQYF
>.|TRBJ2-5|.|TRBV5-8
TGTGCCAGCAGCATCGCCGAGGGGAAGACCCAGTACTTC
CASSIAEGKTQYF
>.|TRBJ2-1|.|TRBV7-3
TGTGCCAGCAGCCTAGTCTTAGCAGGTGAGCAGTTCTTC
CASSLVLAGEQFF
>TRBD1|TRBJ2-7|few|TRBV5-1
TGCGCCAGCAGCTCCCGATCCGGGACAGCGTACGAGCAGTACTTC
CASSSRSGTAYEQYF